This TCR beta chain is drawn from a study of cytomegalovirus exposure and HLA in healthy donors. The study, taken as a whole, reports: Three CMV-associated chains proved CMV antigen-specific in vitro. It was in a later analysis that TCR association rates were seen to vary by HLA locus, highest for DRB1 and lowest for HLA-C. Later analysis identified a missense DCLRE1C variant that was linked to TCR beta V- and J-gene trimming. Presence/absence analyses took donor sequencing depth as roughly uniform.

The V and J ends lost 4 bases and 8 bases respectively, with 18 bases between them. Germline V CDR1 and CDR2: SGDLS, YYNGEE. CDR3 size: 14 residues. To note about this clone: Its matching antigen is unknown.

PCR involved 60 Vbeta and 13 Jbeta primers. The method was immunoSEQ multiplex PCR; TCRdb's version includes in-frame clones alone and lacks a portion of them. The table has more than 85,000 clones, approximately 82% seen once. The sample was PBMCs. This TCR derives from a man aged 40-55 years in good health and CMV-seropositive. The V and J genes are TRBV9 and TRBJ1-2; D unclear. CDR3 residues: CASSLTGEGRGYTF. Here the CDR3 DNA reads TGTGCCAGCAGCCTCACCGGGGAAGGTAGGGGCTACACCTTC.